This T cell receptor (beta chain) was identified in a study of blood T cell repertoires in COVID-19. For the study at large: COVID-19 samples from acute and convalescent phases originated in the United States, Italy and Spain. Nucleic acid was either cDNA or gDNA, and it came from T cells, B-cell-depleted T cells, or PBMCs.

In the original processing: Estimation of nucleated cell counts was performed using reference gene primer amplification. The protocol was immunoSEQ multiplex PCR, while the TCRdb copy is restricted to in-frame clones and leaves out a portion. That table gives V, J and clone size, and the DNA gave D and trimming. The profile covers 85,000 to 130,000 clones, with around 87% appearing a single time and around 15% taken by the ten largest. Germline V gene lookup returns CDR1 SNHLY and CDR2 FYNNEI. V shed 1 base and J shed 0 bases, with 7 bases lying between them. The CDR3 is made up of 15 amino acids. The clonotype originates from a man in his fifties with acute or convalescent COVID-19. The sample consisted of peripheral blood. V and J are TRBV2 and TRBJ1-5; D is ambiguous. CDR3 nucleotide sequence: TGTGCCAGCAGTGAAGACGGTCTTAGCAATCAGCCCCAGCATTTT. It translates to CASSEDGLSNQPQHF.